The 18 T cell receptor beta chains below come from one sample, sequenced in a study of human T cells and chemical hapten exposure. This sample's time point: patch test 1, 2 weeks after DPC sensitization. The sample's treatment: therapeutic diphenylcyclopropenone sensitization with weekly scalp DPC. MiXCR, run by TCRdb on the RACE reads, gives a single entry per CDR3 protein. The table has around 380,000 distinct CDR3 sequences, more than 4.5% seen once. This specimen consisted of whole blood, obtained in connection with sensitization to the hapten diphenylcyclopropenone (DPC). These receptors originate from a woman between 50 and 59 years old with alopecia areata. Some clones in this sample may be carry-over from other donors' samples.

This clonotype showed up many times. The chain is built from TRBV4-1 and TRBJ1-5; D is perhaps TRBD1 (5 bases). Germline V gives CDR1 MGHRA, CDR2 YSYEKL. Between the trimmed V and J ends, which lost 3 bases and 5 bases, there was a span of 11 bases. The CDR3 covers 14 residues. CDR3 DNA: TGCGCCAGCAGCCATCAGGGAGGGTATCAGCCCCAGCATTTT. Protein product: CASSHQGGYQPQHF.

As DNA, the CDR3 is TGTGCCAGCAGCCAAGGGAGGACTAGCGGGAGTGGGTACGAGCAGTACTTC. Protein sequence: CASSQGRTSGSGYEQYF. The V and J genes are TRBV4-2 and TRBJ2-7, with TRBD2 identical over 13 bases. Germline V gene lookup returns CDR1 LGHNA and CDR2 YNFKEQ. The J segment lost 4 bases and the V segment lost 1 base, leaving 7 bases of the junction unmatched. The length of the CDR3 is 17 residues.

This clonotype occurred many times. V gene TRBV5-5 combines with J gene TRBJ2-3; the D is unclear. This CDR3 spans 15 amino acids. V dropped 0 bases and J dropped 2 bases, with 10 bases sitting between them. The germline gives CDR1 SGHKS, CDR2 YYEKEE (reference sequence). The CDR3 region is CASSLEALFTDTQYF. The CDR3 nucleotides read TGTGCCAGCAGCTTGGAAGCGCTCTTCACAGATACGCAGTATTTT.

There are a few counts of this clonotype. The chain carries TRBV9 and TRBJ2-1; D is unclear. Germline V gene sequence: CDR1 SGDLS, CDR2 YYNGEE. The CDR3 contains 14 residues. V was cut by 3 bases and J by 9 bases, with 16 bases left in between. Written as DNA, the CDR3 is TGTGCCAGCAGCGCCGTAGTTGGTGAGGCTGAGCAGTTCTTC. It yields the protein CASSAVVGEAEQFF.

The chain links TRBV9 to TRBJ2-1; 7 bases align to TRBD1. This CDR3 region has 14 residues. J gave up 10 bases and V 0 bases, and 7 bases lay outside the gene matches. CDR1 and CDR2 (germline): SGDLS, YYNGEE. In nucleotides, the CDR3 is TGTGCCAGCAGCGTAGTCGGCAGGGGGATAGAGCAGTTCTTC. Translating it yields CASSVVGRGIEQFF.

This clonotype was recorded many times. The V call is TRBV28, the J call TRBJ1-4; the D is unclear. Trimming left V 6 bases short and J 8 bases short, with 19 bases between. From germline, CDR1 is MDHEN and CDR2 SYDVKM. This CDR3 has 15 amino acids. CDR3 loop: CASSPYRRLGEKLFF. In DNA form, the CDR3 reads TGTGCCAGCAGCCCTTACAGAAGACTGGGGGAAAAACTGTTTTTT.

The chain recombines TRBV3-1 with TRBJ2-7; perhaps TRBD2 as D (5 bases). The CDR3 covers 16 residues. V gave up 1 base and J gave up 4 bases, with 17 bases separating them. CDR1 LGHDT and CDR2 YNNKEL come from the germline V gene (reference sequence). CDR3 region: CASSQGPGRRPYEQYF. The CDR3 DNA follows: TGTGCCAGCAGCCAAGGGCCGGGAAGGAGACCGTACGAGCAGTACTTC.

This clonotype occurred many times. The chain joins TRBV6-5 to TRBJ2-6; D remains ambiguous. CDR1 and CDR2 from the germline V gene are MNHEY and SVGAGI. The CDR3 length is 16 residues. The germline V and J ends were trimmed by 6 bases and 0 bases, with 12 bases remaining between them. DNA of the CDR3: TGTGCCAGCAGCCGCGGACGGGTCTCTGGGGCCAACGTCCTGACTTTC. Residues: CASSRGRVSGANVLTF.

This sequence joins TRBV4-2 and TRBJ1-5; possible D gene TRBD1, 6 bases. The CDR3 spans 17 residues. The V end lost 7 bases, the J end lost 4 bases, and 23 bases lay between the germline ends. Germline V lookup: CDR1 LGHNA, CDR2 YNFKEQ. The CDR3 coding sequence is TGTGCCAGCACTACAAGAGCGGGGGCCGGGGAGAATCAGCCCCAGCATTTT. Protein product: CASTTRAGAGENQPQHF.

The table lists this clonotype with many counts. The chain is built from TRBV28 and TRBJ2-2, with a weak D call TRBD1 (6 bases). CDR3 length: 15 residues. In germline, CDR1 is MDHEN, CDR2 SYDVKM. The V end lost 3 bases, the J end lost 7 bases, and 15 bases lay between the germline ends. The CDR3 nucleotides read TGTGCCAGCAGTTTCCGCGGACAGCGAGACGGGGAGCTGTTTTTT. It yields the protein CASSFRGQRDGELFF.

This clonotype was counted only a few times. The V gene is TRBV5-1, the J gene TRBJ1-4; 8 bases are shared with TRBD1. The CDR3 length is 14 residues. The V and J ends lost 10 bases and 0 bases, in that order; junction bases with no gene match: 5. The germline CDR1 and CDR2 sequences are SGHRS and YFSETQ. CDR3 protein: CAVRQGPTNEKLFF. DNA of the CDR3: TGCGCCGTCCGACAGGGGCCAACTAATGAAAAACTGTTTTTT.

The V and J genes are TRBV6-2 or TRBV6-3 and TRBJ2-7; D may be TRBD1 (5 bases). Germline CDR1 and CDR2: MNHEY and SVGEGT. This CDR3 has 13 residues. Trimming took off 6 bases at V and 1 base at J, with 10 bases between the two ends. CDR3 coding DNA: TGTGCCAGCAGACAGGCCGGGTCCTACGAGCAGTACTTC. Amino acids: CASRQAGSYEQYF.

The rearrangement joins TRBV12-5 to TRBJ2-6; weak D call: TRBD1 (6 bases). CDR3 length: 18 residues. Between the trimmed V and J ends, which lost 6 bases and 2 bases, there was a span of 20 bases. The germline gives CDR1 LGHNT, CDR2 FRNRAP. CDR3 residues: CASGRAKNQGTGANVLTF. DNA for the CDR3: TGTGCTAGTGGCCGCGCGAAGAATCAGGGGACTGGGGCCAACGTCCTGACTTTC.

The table lists this clonotype with many counts. The chain is built from TRBV20-1 and TRBJ1-1; D is unresolved. The CDR3 runs to 12 residues. The germline V gene has CDR1 DFQATT and CDR2 SNEGSKA (reference sequence). V shed 0 bases and J shed 1 base, with 3 bases lying between them. CDR3 region: CSARDTNTEAFF. The CDR3 DNA reads TGCAGTGCTAGAGACACGAACACTGAAGCTTTCTTT.

This clonotype was seen more than once but under ten times. This sequence joins TRBV20-1 and TRBJ1-2, with D uncertain. CDR3 length: 14 residues. The germline V gene has CDR1 DFQATT and CDR2 SNEGSKA (reference sequence). The germline V and J ends were trimmed by 2 bases and 5 bases, with 15 bases remaining between them. CDR3 nucleotides: TGCAGTGCTAGAAGACCTAGCGGAGGATATGGCTACACCTTC. This sequence encodes CSARRPSGGYGYTF.

This clonotype was seen more than once but under ten times. CDR3 sequence reads: CASSLGQINEQFF. In nucleotides, the CDR3 is TGTGCCAGCAGCCTCGGACAGATCAATGAGCAGTTCTTC. The gene calls are TRBV11-2 and TRBJ2-1; D may be TRBD1 (6 bases). This CDR3 is 13 amino acids long. Germline values: CDR1 SGHAT, CDR2 FQNNGV. Trimming left V 5 bases short and J 6 bases short, with 11 bases between.

V is TRBV4-3 and J is TRBJ1-1; tentative D call: TRBD1 (6 bases). The CDR3 extends over 16 amino acids. Trimming took off 1 base at V and 4 bases at J, with 16 bases between the two ends. Germline assignment: CDR1 LGHNA and CDR2 YSLEER. Here the CDR3 reads CASSQGGPGAGTEAFF. The CDR3 DNA reads TGCGCCAGCAGCCAAGGGGGCCCGGGGGCGGGCACTGAAGCTTTCTTT.

This clonotype has at least ten counts. The rearrangement links TRBV7-9 to TRBJ2-1, with 10 bases aligning to TRBD2. Germline CDR1 is SEHNR and CDR2 is FQNEAQ (reference sequence). This CDR3 has 21 residues. Germline trimming cut 6 bases from V and 6 bases from J; bases unmatched to any gene: 26. CDR3 nucleotide sequence: TGTGCCAGCAGTACCGGTCCTAGCGGGAGTTCCCGCACGATTTTCCGCAATGAGCAGTTCTTC. Translating it yields CASSTGPSGSSRTIFRNEQFF.